This T cell receptor (beta chain) was recorded in a study of early T cells in non-severe SARS-CoV-2 infection. The CDR3 sequence is 16 residues long. Trimming shortened V by 4 bases and J by 1 base, and 16 bases separated the two germline ends. Germline loops: CDR1 MNHEY, CDR2 SMNVEV (reference sequence). Unique molecular identifiers were attached to individual cDNA molecules. TCRdb used MiXCR to reprocess the 5' RACE reads, holding one entry per CDR3 protein. The sample lists 50,000 to 60,000 distinct CDR3 sequences, about 6.4% occurring once. The chain combines TRBV27 with TRBJ2-5; D is perhaps TRBD1 (6 bases). Sequencing was performed on whole blood, taken at baseline. The sequence was collected from an adult who was a healthcare worker with PCR-confirmed SARS-CoV-2 infection or an uninfected control (not recorded which). The CDR3: CASSSTTGPIQETQYF. The CDR3, as DNA: TGTGCCAGCAGTTCGACTACAGGGCCCATCCAAGAGACCCAGTACTTC.